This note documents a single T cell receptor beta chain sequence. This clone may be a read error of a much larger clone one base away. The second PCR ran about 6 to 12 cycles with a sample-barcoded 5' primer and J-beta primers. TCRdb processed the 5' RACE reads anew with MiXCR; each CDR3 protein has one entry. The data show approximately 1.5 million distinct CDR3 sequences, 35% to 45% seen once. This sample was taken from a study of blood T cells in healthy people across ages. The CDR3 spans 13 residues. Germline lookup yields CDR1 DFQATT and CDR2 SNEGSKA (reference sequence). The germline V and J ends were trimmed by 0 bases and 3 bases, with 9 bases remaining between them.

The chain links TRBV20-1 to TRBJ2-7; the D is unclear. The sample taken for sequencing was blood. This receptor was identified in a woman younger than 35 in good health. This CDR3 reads CSAREMRIYEQYF. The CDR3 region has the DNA TGCAGTGCTAGAGAGATGCGGATCTACGAGCAGTACTTC.